This TCR beta chain was sequenced for a study of T cells in Graves' hyperthyroidism and ophthalmopathy. This CDR3 comprises 13 residues. V lost 0 bases, J lost 10 bases, and 6 bases stayed unmatched. Germline assignment: CDR1 SGDLS and CDR2 YYNGEE. Amplification of TCR beta CDR3 regions was performed using RNA transcripts as template. Primed by the HTBI set, a first-round RT-PCR was run on the TCR CDR3. Via MiXCR, TCRdb re-called the multiplex PCR reads, giving one row per CDR3 protein. The table has approximately 330,000 distinct CDR3 sequences, 12% to 15% seen once; the top ten hold 34%. The PBMCs had their origin in about 9.7 ml of fresh peripheral blood. Study observations and caveats: A model built on 13 V-J features separated ophthalmopathy from stable hyperthyroidism. Blood also held most thyroid clonotypes expanded beyond 0.001.

This clonotype was seen many times. Its antigen is currently unknown. This clonotype originated in a woman aged 40 to 50 with Graves' ophthalmopathy. The rearrangement joins TRBV9 to TRBJ1-1; 7 positions agree with TRBD1. Sequences were obtained from blood. DNA for the CDR3: TGTGCCAGCAGCGTAGTGAGGGGGCTTGGAGCTTTCTTT. Translated: CASSVVRGLGAFF. Based on the CDR3 plus reference TRBV9 and TRBJ1-1, the full variable domain is DSGVTQTPKHLITATGQRVTLRCSPRSGDLSVYWYQQSLDQGLQFLIQYYNGEERAKGNILERFSAQQFPDLHSELNLSSLELGDSALYFCASSVVRGLGAFFGQGTRLTVV.